This passage covers 26 T cell receptor beta chains from one sample sequenced in a study of blood T cell repertoires in COVID-19. Generated by immunoSEQ multiplex PCR, the TCRdb table keeps only in-frame clones and is missing some. The sample carries a few hundred thousand clones, 85% recorded once. Sequencing was done on a sample of peripheral blood. The receptor set was obtained from a woman in her late teens or twenties with acute or convalescent COVID-19.

As for this clone: Other DNA sequences of this sample code for an identical CDR3. The CDR3 bases are TGTGCCAGCAGGGGACAGGGGGCTAGCAATCAGCCCCAGCATTTT. The encoded protein is CASRGQGASNQPQHF. This chain connects TRBV6-5 to TRBJ1-5; 12 bases fit TRBD1. V lost 6 bases and J lost 0; bases outside the gene matches: 0. Germline V gives CDR1 MNHEY, CDR2 SVGAGI. CDR3 length: 15 amino acids.

This chain joins TRBV6-2 or TRBV6-3 and TRBJ1-5; D may be TRBD1 (5 bases). V lost 2 bases and J lost 2, with 19 bases in between. This CDR3 has 18 amino acids. The germline gives CDR1 MNHEY, CDR2 SVGEGT. CDR3 protein: CASSYTEFGWGGNQPQHF. The CDR3, as DNA: TGTGCCAGCAGTTACACCGAATTCGGGTGGGGGGGCAATCAGCCCCAGCATTTT.

This chain joins TRBV19 and TRBJ2-3; TRBD2 agrees at 11 bases. The germline V gene encodes CDR1 LNHDA and CDR2 SQIVND (reference sequence). This CDR3 is built from 15 residues. After removal of 1 base from V and 4 bases from J, the junction contained 1 base not matched to a gene. Here the CDR3 DNA reads TGTGCCAGTAGTATAGGGGGACTAGCGGCAGATACGCAGTATTTT. Protein sequence: CASSIGGLAADTQYF.

This chain uses TRBV29-1 with TRBJ1-1, with D tentatively TRBD1 (6 bases). Per the germline V gene, CDR1 is SQVTM and CDR2 is ANQGSEA. V lost 4 bases and J lost 1, with 13 bases in between. The CDR3 spans 14 residues. For the CDR3, the DNA is TGCAGCGTTGGGACTTTAGGGGGGAACACTGAAGCTTTCTTT. Its protein is CSVGTLGGNTEAFF.

This clone was seen once. Written as DNA, the CDR3 is TGTGCCAGCAGTTTTAAGGGGGTTAGCGAGCAGTACTTC. This sequence encodes CASSFKGVSEQYF. This chain links TRBV28 with TRBJ2-7; D is possibly TRBD1 (6 bases). V was cut by 3 bases and J by 6 bases, with 12 bases left in between. This CDR3 comprises 13 residues. The V gene's germline CDR1 is MDHEN and CDR2 SYDVKM.

The count of this clone is one. The chain has TRBV30 and TRBJ1-5; D perhaps matches TRBD1 (6 bases). Trimming took off 5 bases at V and 7 bases at J, with 12 bases between the two ends. The CDR3 totals 12 residues. CDR1 is GTSNPN and CDR2 is SVGIG in the germline V gene (reference sequence). The CDR3 here is CAWQQGDQPQHF. CDR3 DNA sequence: TGTGCCTGGCAACAGGGAGACCAGCCCCAGCATTTT.

V usage is TRBV7-6 and J usage is TRBJ2-2; 10 bases fit TRBD2. This CDR3 comprises 15 residues. The V segment lost 5 bases and the J segment 7 bases; nucleotides outside the gene matches: 7. From germline, CDR1 is SGHVS and CDR2 FNYEAQ. Here the CDR3 reads CASSPAGGPVGELFF. CDR3 DNA sequence: TGTGCCAGCAGCCCAGCGGGAGGGCCCGTCGGGGAGCTGTTTTTT.

The V gene is TRBV19, the J gene TRBJ1-4; D is possibly TRBD1 (5 bases). V lost 4 bases to trimming and J lost 3 bases, with 9 bases between them. There are 14 residues in the CDR3. Per germline, CDR1 LNHDA and CDR2 SQIVND (reference sequence). Here the CDR3 reads CASSREGPNEKLFF. The CDR3 DNA is TGTGCCAGTAGTAGAGAGGGGCCTAATGAAAAACTGTTTTTT.

The chain has TRBV5-1 and TRBJ2-7; TRBD1 agrees at 7 bases. The V gene end was trimmed by 4 bases and the J gene end by 0 bases; junction bases not matched to a gene: 4. This CDR3 region has 14 residues. CDR1 SGHRS and CDR2 YFSETQ come from the germline V gene. The CDR3 region has the DNA TGCGCCAGCAGCGAACAGGGGACCTCCTACGAGCAGTACTTC. This gives the protein CASSEQGTSYEQYF.

The genes are TRBV30 and TRBJ1-3, with D maybe TRBD1 (6 bases). The CDR3 length is 13 residues. Trimming removed 1 base from V and 3 bases from J, with 7 bases in between. The V gene's germline CDR1 is GTSNPN and CDR2 SVGIG (reference sequence). CDR3 DNA: TGTGCCTGGAGTGCAGGGGATGGAAACACCATATATTTT. This sequence encodes CAWSAGDGNTIYF.

The chain recombines TRBV2 with TRBJ2-5, with a weak D call TRBD1 (5 bases). Trimming cost V 4 bases and J 1 base, with 7 bases left between them. In germline, CDR1 is SNHLY, CDR2 FYNNEI. CDR3 size: 13 residues. The CDR3 spells CASSVDSQETQYF. As DNA, the CDR3 is TGTGCCAGCAGTGTCGACAGCCAAGAGACCCAGTACTTC.

This clone showed up just once. V is TRBV6-4 and J is TRBJ2-3, with TRBD2 matching 8 bases. This CDR3 has 16 residues. Germline assignment: CDR1 MRHNA and CDR2 SNTAGT. V dropped 6 bases and J dropped 0; count of bases not matched to a gene: 8. The CDR3 here is CASSPGSGGSTDTQYF. The CDR3, as DNA: TGTGCCAGCAGCCCCGGGTCGGGGGGGAGCACAGATACGCAGTATTTT.

This clone has only a few counts. The V gene is TRBV4-1, the J gene TRBJ2-1; 9 bases match TRBD1. With V trimmed by 5 bases and J by 10 bases, 6 bases remained unmatched. The CDR3 covers 13 residues. CDR1 is MGHRA, CDR2 YSYEKL, per germline. The CDR3 bases are TGCGCCAGCAGCGCTCGGACAGGGGACGAGCAGTTCTTC. It specifies CASSARTGDEQFF.

V gene TRBV9 combines with J gene TRBJ2-3; D unresolved. The length of the CDR3 is 16 residues. Trimming took off 3 bases at V and 4 bases at J, with 18 bases between the two ends. The germline gives CDR1 SGDLS, CDR2 YYNGEE. DNA for the CDR3: TGTGCCAGCAGCGCCAGGTTCTCCGGCCCCCCAGATACGCAGTATTTT. This encodes CASSARFSGPPDTQYF.

The rearrangement uses TRBV3-1 (or the pseudogene TRBV3-2) and TRBJ2-1; 16 nucleotides match TRBD2. The CDR3 sequence is 23 residues long. The ends lost 2 bases at V and 5 bases at J; junction bases unmatched: 21. Germline values: CDR1 LGHDT, CDR2 YNNKEL (reference sequence). The CDR3 DNA reads as TGTGCCAGCAGCCAAATAAAAAATGGACTTCCGGGACTAGCGGGAGGGCCGGACAATGAGCAGTTCTTC. Translating it yields CASSQIKNGLPGLAGGPDNEQFF.

Ten or more counts support this clone. The rearrangement links TRBV19 to TRBJ2-7, with TRBD1 identical over 12 bases. CDR3 length equals 13 residues. Trimming at V came to 7 bases and at J to 7 bases, leaving 5 bases not matched to a gene. CDR1 and CDR2 from the germline V gene are LNHDA and SQIVND (reference sequence). CDR3 DNA: TGTGCCAGTACGGGACAGGGGGCGAATGAGCAGTACTTC. This codes for CASTGQGANEQYF. Variable domain in full (rest from reference TRBV19 and TRBJ2-7): DGGITQSPKYLFRKEGQNVTLSCEQNLNHDAMYWYRQDPGQGLRLIYYSQIVNDFQKGDIAEGYSVSREKKESFPLTVTSAQKNPTAFYLCASTGQGANEQYFGPGTRLTVT.

This clone occurred once. The chain recombines TRBV11-2 with TRBJ2-7; D is possibly TRBD1 (6 bases). The CDR3 consists of 15 residues. With 4 bases removed from V and 6 bases from J, the gap between germline ends came to 19 bases. Germline assignment: CDR1 SGHAT and CDR2 FQNNGV. The CDR3 DNA is TGTGCCAGCAGCTACCAATCCGGGACAATGGGCGAGCAGTACTTC. Residues: CASSYQSGTMGEQYF.

CDR3 in DNA: TGTGCCTGGATCGGGGGGGCGAACACTGAAGCTTTCTTT. The encoded protein is CAWIGGANTEAFF. The V and J genes are TRBV30 and TRBJ1-1, with D possibly being TRBD1 (6 bases). The CDR3 runs to 13 residues. Germline values: CDR1 GTSNPN, CDR2 SVGIG (reference sequence). V was trimmed by 4 bases and J by 1 base, leaving 10 bases between them.

This clone was picked up a small number of times. The rearrangement joins TRBV7-2 to TRBJ1-1; TRBD1 agrees at 11 bases. The CDR3 runs 18 residues. CDR1 and CDR2 from the germline V gene are SGHTA and FQGNSA. V lost 2 bases, J lost 1 base, and 9 bases stayed unmatched. The CDR3: CASSLLGQGAIGNTEAFF. The CDR3, as DNA: TGTGCCAGCAGCTTATTAGGACAGGGGGCAATTGGGAACACTGAAGCTTTCTTT.

This clone was picked up a small number of times. The chain uses TRBV12-5 and TRBJ1-2; 7 positions match TRBD1. The germline CDR1 and CDR2 sequences are LGHNT and FRNRAP. There are 12 residues in the CDR3. Unmatched junction bases numbered 4, after V lost 1 base and J lost 11 bases. CDR3 residues: CASGLEDRSYTF. In DNA form, the CDR3 reads TGTGCTAGTGGTTTGGAGGACAGGTCGTACACCTTC. Using reference TRBV12-5 and TRBJ1-2 for the parts outside the CDR3, the full variable domain is DARVTQTPRHKVTEMGQEVTMRCQPILGHNTVFWYRQTMMQGLELLAYFRNRAPLDDSGMPKDRFSAEMPDATLATLKIQPSEPRDSAVYFCASGLEDRSYTFGSGTRLTVV.

The chain combines TRBV5-1 with TRBJ2-2; the match to TRBD2 covers 8 bases. Germline V gene sequence: CDR1 SGHRS, CDR2 YFSETQ. V shed 5 bases and J 5 bases; nucleotides not matched to a gene: 5. The CDR3 is 14 residues long. CDR3 sequence (DNA): TGCGCCAGCAGTTCGGGAGGGCCGACCGGGGAGCTGTTTTTT. It is translated as CASSSGGPTGELFF. Filled out from reference TRBV5-1 and TRBJ2-2, the complete variable domain reads KAGVTQTPRYLIKTRGQQVTLSCSPISGHRSVSWYQQTPGQGLQFLFEYFSETQRNKGNFPGRFSGRQFSNSRSEMNVSTLELGDSALYLCASSSGGPTGELFFGEGSRLTVL.

The V gene is TRBV4-2, the J gene TRBJ2-7, with TRBD2 as a possible D gene (5 bases). CDR3 size: 15 residues. V lost 0 bases to trimming and J lost 2 bases, with 11 bases between them. Per the germline V gene, CDR1 is LGHNA and CDR2 is YNFKEQ. The CDR3 reads CASSQETGSPYEQYF. The DNA of the CDR3 is TGTGCCAGCAGCCAAGAAACGGGGTCCCCCTACGAGCAGTACTTC.

The V and J genes are TRBV2 and TRBJ2-7; 9 bases match TRBD1. V lost 8 bases, J lost 5 bases, and 10 bases stayed unmatched. CDR1 and CDR2 from the germline V gene are SNHLY and FYNNEI. This CDR3 comprises 14 residues. The CDR3 is CASVRRDRDDEQYF. The CDR3 coding sequence is TGTGCCAGCGTTCGCCGGGACAGGGACGACGAGCAGTACTTC.

CDR3 in amino acids: CATDTFWVSLNQPQHF. In DNA, the CDR3 is TGTGCCACCGACACCTTTTGGGTATCCCTTAATCAGCCCCAGCATTTT. The rearrangement uses TRBV5-5 and TRBJ1-5, with no clear D. This CDR3 contains 16 residues. Trimming left V 9 bases short and J 4 bases short, with 23 bases between. Germline values: CDR1 SGHKS, CDR2 YYEKEE (reference sequence). Using reference TRBV5-5 and TRBJ1-5 for the parts outside the CDR3, the full variable domain is DAGVTQSPTHLIKTRGQQVTLRCSPISGHKSVSWYQQVLGQGPQFIFQYYEKEERGRGNFPDRFSARQFPNYSSELNVNALLLGDSALYLCATDTFWVSLNQPQHFGDGTRLSIL.

This clone showed up just a few times. The CDR3 DNA reads TGTGCCAGCAGCTTAAGGGACAGGGGAAATTCACCCCTCCACTTT. This gives the protein CASSLRDRGNSPLHF. This chain links TRBV7-3 with TRBJ1-6, with 10 bases fitting TRBD1. The germline CDR1 and CDR2 sequences are SGHTA and FQGTGA. The junction had 1 base not matched to a gene; V was cut back by 1 base and J by 7 bases. This CDR3 spans 15 amino acids.

This clone was seen only once. This sequence joins TRBV9 and TRBJ1-4; 8 bases agree with TRBD1. From germline, CDR1 is SGDLS and CDR2 YYNGEE. J lost 7 bases, V lost 3 bases, and 8 bases had no gene match. There are 15 residues in the CDR3. CDR3 sequence: CASSDRTGLGEKLFF. In DNA form, the CDR3 reads TGTGCCAGCAGCGACCGGACAGGGCTTGGTGAAAAACTGTTTTTT.